This T cell receptor (beta chain) is drawn from a study of prognosis after radiotherapy for stage I lung cancer. For the study at large: Fourteen of the patients were found to have newly diagnosed primary stage I lung tumors, and several were living with oligometastatic NSCLC after surgical resection of the primary tumor. With a biologically effective dose of at least 100 Gy, radiotherapy took the form of SBRT split into 3 to 5 fractions.

The genomic DNA TCR beta CDR3 region underwent two rounds of multiplex PCR. Primers were specific to each TRBV and TRBJ gene in first-round PCR. TCRdb processed the multiplex PCR reads anew with MiXCR; each CDR3 protein has one entry. The sample lists around 20,000 distinct CDR3 sequences; 50% to 60% were seen once. The study's findings and limits: Reports indicated that TRBV and TRBJ gene usage differed between patients with and without metastases, including differences in roughly nine V and two J genes after SBRT. Post-treatment Shannon entropy following stereotactic body radiation therapy was lower among patients who developed distant metastases.

Germline assignment: CDR1 MNHNS and CDR2 SASEGT. The CDR3 is made up of 15 amino acids. Trimming cost V 3 bases and J 3 bases; bases outside gene matches: 3. By proportion, this clonotype is medium-sized. Its matching antigen is unknown. This receptor was identified in a donor over 45 with non-small cell lung cancer. This chain links TRBV6-1 with TRBJ2-7; 12 nucleotides agree with TRBD2. The sample consisted of PBMCs, taken before or after stereotactic body radiation therapy (not recorded which). The CDR3 is CASSDRTSGIYEQYF. The CDR3 bases are TGTGCCAGCAGTGACCGGACTAGCGGGATCTACGAGCAGTACTTC.